The T cell receptor beta chain under discussion was sequenced for a study of cytomegalovirus exposure and HLA in healthy donors. Study context: The same platform was used for the roughly 120 validation repertoires as for the roughly 660 first-cohort repertoires, as reported in a later analysis.

The method was immunoSEQ multiplex PCR; TCRdb's version includes in-frame clones alone and lacks a portion of them. Among roughly 200,000 clones, about 89% were seen once, and the ten largest hold 7.2%. Study-level results: Most TCR sequences showed up rarely, but some public TCRs showed up in many donors. The classifier reportedly diagnosed cytomegalovirus status with high specificity and sensitivity.

The CDR3 is made up of 14 amino acids. Trimming left V 4 bases short and J 7 bases short, with 17 bases between. Germline V CDR1 and CDR2: SGHNT, YYREEE (reference sequence). In the case of this clone: Its antigen is not known.

The chain recombines TRBV5-4 with TRBJ1-2, with D possibly matching TRBD1 (6 bases). The receptor was derived from a man aged 25-45 years in good health and CMV-seropositive. The specimen was PBMCs. Here the CDR3 DNA reads TGTGCCAGCAGCCCGACTGGGGGGCGCGGTGGCTACACCTTC. It codes for CASSPTGGRGGYTF.